This T cell receptor (beta chain) was found in a study of blood T cell repertoires in COVID-19. CDR1 is MNHEY and CDR2 is SVGAGI in the germline V gene. V trimming: 6 bases; J trimming: 4 bases; junction bases outside the gene matches: 6. CDR3 length: 15 amino acids. The table came from immunoSEQ multiplex PCR; TCRdb's copy has only in-frame clones and leaves some out. The top ten clones hold 3.5% to 5.5% of a sample with 250,000 to 350,000 clones, 70% to 90% of them seen once. This TCR was sampled from a woman aged 30 to 39 who had recovered from COVID-19. Sequencing used PBMCs or T cells enriched from blood (not recorded which). This rearrangement joins TRBV6-5 to TRBJ1-6; 7 bases agree with TRBD1. In nucleotides, the CDR3 is TGTGCCAGCAGCTCCCCGGGACAGTATAATTCACCCCTCCACTTT. Its protein is CASSSPGQYNSPLHF.